Presented here are 16 T cell receptor beta chains from one specimen sequenced in a study of long-term antiretroviral therapy in people with HIV. At the survey level, the v3.0 immunoSEQ assay was run. Assay used: immunoSEQ multiplex PCR; TCRdb lists only in-frame clones, some missing. The sample lists tens of thousands of clones; over 80% were seen once. The source material was unsorted PBMCs, sampled 1.6 years after starting antiretroviral therapy. The receptors here all came from a man aged 40-55 years with HIV.

The CDR3 DNA follows: TGTGCCAGCAGCTTAGCCGTTTCTGAGCAGTACTTC. Protein sequence: CASSLAVSEQYF. The chain has TRBV7-8 and TRBJ2-7; D is ambiguous. Germline V gene sequence: CDR1 SGHVS, CDR2 FQNEAQ. The length of the CDR3 is 12 residues. V shed 0 bases and J shed 7 bases, with 7 bases lying between them.

This rearrangement joins TRBV15 to TRBJ1-1; D uncertain. The germline V and J ends were trimmed by 0 bases and 4 bases, with 12 bases remaining between them. Per germline, CDR1 LNHNV and CDR2 YYDKDF (reference sequence). The CDR3 loop spans 15 amino acids. CDR3 loop: CATSRDREGVTEAFF. The CDR3 nucleotides are TGTGCCACCAGCAGAGATCGTGAGGGAGTCACTGAAGCTTTCTTT.

The chain links TRBV6-6 to TRBJ2-1; 8 bases fit TRBD2. The germline V gene has CDR1 MNHNY and CDR2 SVGAGI (reference sequence). This CDR3 spans 13 amino acids. With 11 bases clipped from V and 8 bases from J, the junction kept 11 bases outside the gene matches. CDR3 amino acids: CAVTSGSRDEQFF. In DNA, the CDR3 is TGTGCCGTAACTAGCGGTTCGAGAGATGAGCAGTTCTTC.

The genes are TRBV18 and TRBJ1-2; weak D call: TRBD1 (5 bases). V was shortened by 2 bases and J by 4 bases, with 17 bases between the two germline ends. Germline V lookup: CDR1 KGHSH, CDR2 LQKENI. The CDR3 runs to 16 residues. The CDR3 reads CASSPAAGRSVYGYTF. The CDR3 bases are TGTGCCAGCTCACCAGCAGCGGGACGCTCCGTCTATGGCTACACCTTC.

V usage is TRBV2 and J usage is TRBJ1-3; 9 bases are shared with TRBD1. This CDR3 spans 16 amino acids. The V segment lost 10 bases and the J segment 0 bases; nucleotides outside the gene matches: 10. Germline V gene lookup returns CDR1 SNHLY and CDR2 FYNNEI. The CDR3 reads CATEQGASLSGNTIYF. The DNA for the CDR3 is TGTGCCACCGAACAGGGGGCATCCCTCTCTGGAAACACCATATATTTT. Filled out from reference TRBV2 and TRBJ1-3, the complete variable domain reads EPEVTQTPSHQVTQMGQEVILRCVPISNHLYFYWYRQILGQKVEFLVSFYNNEISEKSEIFDDQFSVERPDGSNFTLKIRSTKLEDSAMYFCATEQGASLSGNTIYFGEGSWLTVV.

The chain joins TRBV7-8 to TRBJ1-5; no definite D call. Trimming pared 4 bases from V and 2 bases from J, leaving 12 bases between. The CDR3 length is 15 residues. CDR1 is SGHVS, CDR2 FQNEAQ, per germline. CDR3 sequence: CASSSWAGGNQPQHF. The CDR3, as DNA: TGTGCCAGCAGCTCCTGGGCCGGCGGCAATCAGCCCCAGCATTTT. The whole variable domain, remainder taken from reference TRBV7-8 and TRBJ1-5, is GAGVSQSPRYKVAKRGQDVALRCDPISGHVSLFWYQQALGQGPEFLTYFQNEAQLDKSGLPSDRFFAERPEGSVSTLKIQRTQQEDSAVYLCASSSWAGGNQPQHFGDGTRLSIL.

The rearrangement links TRBV2 to TRBJ1-6; possible D gene TRBD1, 5 bases. Germline CDR1 SNHLY, CDR2 FYNNEI. This CDR3 contains 17 residues. Deletions cut 2 bases from V and 4 bases from J, with 15 bases between. CDR3 nucleotides: TGTGCCAGCAGTGAACGAGGGACCCCGCAATATAATTCACCCCTCCACTTT. Amino acids: CASSERGTPQYNSPLHF.

The rearrangement uses TRBV5-1 and TRBJ1-2, with D maybe TRBD1 (6 bases). Trimming took 0 bases from V and 8 from J, leaving 20 bases between them. The CDR3 is made up of 16 amino acids. Germline V gene sequence: CDR1 SGHRS, CDR2 YFSETQ. The CDR3 DNA is TGCGCCAGCAGCTTGGCCAACGGGGGCGGAGAGGGGGGCTACACCTTC. Encoded protein: CASSLANGGGEGGYTF.

This clone was detected once. The V call is TRBV6-1, the J call TRBJ2-2; the D gene is possibly TRBD2 (5 bases). CDR1 is MNHNS and CDR2 is SASEGT in the germline V gene. The germline V and J ends were trimmed by 4 bases and 4 bases, with 10 bases remaining between them. The CDR3 covers 14 residues. Written as DNA, the CDR3 is TGTGCCAGCAGTGCCGGGGAGAGCACCGGGGAGCTGTTTTTT. As protein: CASSAGESTGELFF.

The chain carries TRBV29-1 and TRBJ2-3, with 11 bases lining up with TRBD2. The CDR3 sequence is 18 residues long. The germline V gene encodes CDR1 SQVTM and CDR2 ANQGSEA. The junction had 16 bases not matched to a gene; V was cut back by 3 bases and J by 5 bases. In DNA form, the CDR3 reads TGCAGCGTTGAGGCCCCACGGACTAGCGGGTCGAATATAGATACGCAGTATTTT. Its protein product is CSVEAPRTSGSNIDTQYF.

The J gene is TRBJ1-1, the V gene TRBV5-1; tentative D call: TRBD1 (5 bases). CDR1 is SGHRS, CDR2 YFSETQ, per germline. Trimming removed 9 bases at V and 1 base at J, with 13 bases between. The CDR3 contains 13 residues. This chain's CDR3 is CATSGPGNTEAFF. The DNA of the CDR3 is TGCGCCACCTCAGGGCCAGGGAACACTGAAGCTTTCTTT. The whole variable domain, filled in from reference TRBV5-1 and TRBJ1-1, reads KAGVTQTPRYLIKTRGQQVTLSCSPISGHRSVSWYQQTPGQGLQFLFEYFSETQRNKGNFPGRFSGRQFSNSRSEMNVSTLELGDSALYLCATSGPGNTEAFFGQGTRLTVV.

This clone appeared once. V and J are TRBV9 and TRBJ1-4, with D unclear. CDR3 length equals 13 residues. Trimming took off 4 bases at V and 8 bases at J, with 12 bases between the two ends. Germline-derived CDR1 and CDR2 are SGDLS and YYNGEE. This chain's CDR3 is CASSSPSVEKLFF. CDR3 nucleotides: TGTGCCAGCAGCTCACCTAGTGTAGAAAAACTGTTTTTT.

The chain links TRBV14 to TRBJ1-1; D not certain. The germline CDR1 and CDR2 sequences are SGHDN and FVKESK. CDR3 length: 12 amino acids. Trimming took 4 bases from V and 5 from J, leaving 8 bases between them. The CDR3 DNA sequence: TGTGCCAGCAGCCTCCTAGGGACTGAAGCTTTCTTT. This translates into CASSLLGTEAFF.

The genes are TRBV25-1 and TRBJ2-3; 12 nucleotides line up with TRBD1. In germline, CDR1 is MGHDK, CDR2 SYGVNS. The CDR3 covers 16 residues. With 3 bases clipped from V and 6 bases from J, the junction kept 7 bases outside the gene matches. Here the CDR3 reads CASSEAGTGGLDTQYF. Here the CDR3 DNA reads TGTGCCAGCAGTGAGGCCGGGACAGGGGGCTTGGATACGCAGTATTTT.

V is TRBV27 and J is TRBJ1-2, with 8 nucleotides matching TRBD1. With 4 bases clipped from V and 4 bases from J, the junction kept 8 bases outside the gene matches. This CDR3 is 15 amino acids long. The germline V gene has CDR1 MNHEY and CDR2 SMNVEV (reference sequence). CDR3 nucleotides: TGTGCCAGCAGTTGGGGACAGGAGACCATCTATGGCTACACCTTC. It translates to CASSWGQETIYGYTF.

The chain employs TRBV9 and TRBJ2-7, with TRBD2 matching 9 bases. The CDR3 extends over 17 amino acids. Looked up from germline, CDR1 is SGDLS and CDR2 is YYNGEE. Trimming at V came to 4 bases and at J to 6 bases, leaving 17 bases not matched to a gene. Here the CDR3 DNA reads TGTGCCAGCAGCCCCGAAGGGGGACTAGCATTTTCCGCCGAGCAGTACTTC. Residues: CASSPEGGLAFSAEQYF.